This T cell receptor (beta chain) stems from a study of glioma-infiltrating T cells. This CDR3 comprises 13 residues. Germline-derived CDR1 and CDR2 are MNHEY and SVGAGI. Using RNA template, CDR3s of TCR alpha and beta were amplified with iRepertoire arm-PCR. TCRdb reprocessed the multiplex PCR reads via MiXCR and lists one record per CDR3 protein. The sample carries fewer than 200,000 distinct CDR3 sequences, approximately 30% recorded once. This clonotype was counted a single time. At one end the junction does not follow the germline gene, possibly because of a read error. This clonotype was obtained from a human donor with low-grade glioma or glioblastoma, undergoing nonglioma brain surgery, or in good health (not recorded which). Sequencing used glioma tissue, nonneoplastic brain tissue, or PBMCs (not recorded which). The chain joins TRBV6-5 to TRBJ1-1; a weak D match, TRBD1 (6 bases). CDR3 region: CAIGTSMNTEDFF. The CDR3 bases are TGTGCCATCGGGACATCTATGAACACTGAAGATTTCTTT.